The present entry profiles one TCR beta chain with its context. At one of its ends the junction is not consistent with the germline gene, which may arise from a read error. The time point here: pretreatment peripheral blood. Each PCR reaction had synthetic TCR analog templates spiked into it. Using immunoSEQ multiplex PCR, the repertoire was profiled, and TCRdb retains in-frame clones only, with some absent. This table holds some 44,000 clones, more than 70% found once. This specimen comes from a study of PD-L1 blockade in urothelial cancer. On the study more broadly: Bladder-origin urothelial cancer in males described about 85% of the roughly 29 patients. Per blood sample, T cells had a median of about 150,000.

The CDR3 has 13 residues. Germline CDR1 reads GTSNPN; CDR2 reads SVGIG (reference sequence). This TCR came from a man between 60 and 75 years old with urothelial cancer. The source was PBMCs, collected around atezolizumab (anti-PD-L1) treatment. The chain links TRBV30 to TRBJ2-7; D might be TRBD1 (6 bases). DNA of the CDR3: TGTGCCTGGAGTTCCCTGGTCGGGCAGGGGCTCTGGTTC. Encoded protein: CAWSSLVGQGLWF.